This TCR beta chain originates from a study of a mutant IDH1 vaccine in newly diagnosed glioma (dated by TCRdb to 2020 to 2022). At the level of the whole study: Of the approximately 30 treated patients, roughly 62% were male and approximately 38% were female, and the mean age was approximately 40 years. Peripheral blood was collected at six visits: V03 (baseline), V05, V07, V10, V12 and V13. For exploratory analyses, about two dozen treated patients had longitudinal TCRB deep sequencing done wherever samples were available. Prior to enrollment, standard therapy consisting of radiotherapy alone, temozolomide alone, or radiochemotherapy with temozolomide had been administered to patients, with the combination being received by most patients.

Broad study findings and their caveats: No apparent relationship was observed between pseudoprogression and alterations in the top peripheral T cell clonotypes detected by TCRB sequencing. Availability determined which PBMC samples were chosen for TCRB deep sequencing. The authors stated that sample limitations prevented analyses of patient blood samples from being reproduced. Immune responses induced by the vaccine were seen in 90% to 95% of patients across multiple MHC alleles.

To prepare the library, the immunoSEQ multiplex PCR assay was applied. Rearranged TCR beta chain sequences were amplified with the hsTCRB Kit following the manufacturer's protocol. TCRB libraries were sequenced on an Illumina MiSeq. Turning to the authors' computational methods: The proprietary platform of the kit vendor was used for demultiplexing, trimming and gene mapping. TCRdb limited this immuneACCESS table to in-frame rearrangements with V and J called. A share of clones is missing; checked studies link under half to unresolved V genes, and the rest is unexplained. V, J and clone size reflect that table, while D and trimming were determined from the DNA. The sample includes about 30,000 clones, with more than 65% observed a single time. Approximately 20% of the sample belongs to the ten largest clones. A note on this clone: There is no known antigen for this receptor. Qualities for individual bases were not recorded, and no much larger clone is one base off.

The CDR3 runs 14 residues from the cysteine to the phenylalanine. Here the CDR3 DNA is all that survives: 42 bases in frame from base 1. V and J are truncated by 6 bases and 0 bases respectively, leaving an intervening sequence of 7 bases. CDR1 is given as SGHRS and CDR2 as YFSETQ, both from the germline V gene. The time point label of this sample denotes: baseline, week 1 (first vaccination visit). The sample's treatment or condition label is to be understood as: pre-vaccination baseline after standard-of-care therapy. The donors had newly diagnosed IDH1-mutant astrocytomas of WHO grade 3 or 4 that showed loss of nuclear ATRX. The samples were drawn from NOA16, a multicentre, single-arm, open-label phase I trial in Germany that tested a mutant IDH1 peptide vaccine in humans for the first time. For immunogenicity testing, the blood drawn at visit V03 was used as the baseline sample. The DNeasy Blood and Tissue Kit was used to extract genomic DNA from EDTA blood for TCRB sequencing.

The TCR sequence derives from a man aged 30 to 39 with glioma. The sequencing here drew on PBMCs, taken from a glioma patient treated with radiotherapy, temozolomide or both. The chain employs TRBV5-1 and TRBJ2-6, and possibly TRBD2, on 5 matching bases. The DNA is TGCGCCAGCATGGGGAGCTCTGGGGCCAACGTCCTGACTTTC. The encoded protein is CASMGSSGANVLTF.